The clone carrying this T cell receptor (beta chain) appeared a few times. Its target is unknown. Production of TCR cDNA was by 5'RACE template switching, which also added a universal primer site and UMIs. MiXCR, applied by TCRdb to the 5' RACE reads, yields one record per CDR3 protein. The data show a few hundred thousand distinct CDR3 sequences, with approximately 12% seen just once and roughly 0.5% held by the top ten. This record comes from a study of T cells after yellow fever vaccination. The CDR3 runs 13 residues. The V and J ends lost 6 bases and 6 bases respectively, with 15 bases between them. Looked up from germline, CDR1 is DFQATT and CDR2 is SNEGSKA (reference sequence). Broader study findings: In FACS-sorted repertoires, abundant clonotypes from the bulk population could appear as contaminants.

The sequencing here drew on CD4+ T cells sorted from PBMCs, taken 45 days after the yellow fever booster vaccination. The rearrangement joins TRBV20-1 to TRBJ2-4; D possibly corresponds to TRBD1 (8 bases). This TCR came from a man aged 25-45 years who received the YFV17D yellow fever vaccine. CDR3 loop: CSAKTGGGNIQYF. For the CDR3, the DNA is TGCAGTGCAAAAACAGGGGGGGGAAACATTCAGTACTTC.